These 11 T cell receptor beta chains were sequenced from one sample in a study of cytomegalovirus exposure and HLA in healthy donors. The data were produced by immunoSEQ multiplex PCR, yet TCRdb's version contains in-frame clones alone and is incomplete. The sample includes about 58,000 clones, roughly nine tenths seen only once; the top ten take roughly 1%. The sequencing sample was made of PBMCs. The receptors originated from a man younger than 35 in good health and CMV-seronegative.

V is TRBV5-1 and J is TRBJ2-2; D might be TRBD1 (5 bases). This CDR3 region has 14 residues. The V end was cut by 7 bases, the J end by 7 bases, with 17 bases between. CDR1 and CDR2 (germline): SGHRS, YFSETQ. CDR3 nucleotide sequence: TGCGCCAGCTCTCTTAAGGGGCAGGACGGGGAGCTGTTTTTT. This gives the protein CASSLKGQDGELFF.

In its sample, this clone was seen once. The CDR3: CASSVTQTNSGGYEQYF. CDR3 bases: TGTGCCAGCAGTGTCACACAGACGAACTCGGGGGGCTACGAGCAGTACTTC. The rearrangement links TRBV6-1 to TRBJ2-7; 7 nucleotides agree with TRBD2. The germline V gene encodes CDR1 MNHNS and CDR2 SASEGT. V lost 4 bases and J lost 3; bases outside the gene matches: 15. The CDR3 is 17 amino acids.

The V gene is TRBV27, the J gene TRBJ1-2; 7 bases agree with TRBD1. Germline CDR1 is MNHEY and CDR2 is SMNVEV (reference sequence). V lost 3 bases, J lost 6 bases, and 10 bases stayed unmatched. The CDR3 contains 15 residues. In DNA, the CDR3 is TGTGCCAGCAGTTTCCGGGACAGTGTACCCGATGGCTACACCTTC. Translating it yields CASSFRDSVPDGYTF.

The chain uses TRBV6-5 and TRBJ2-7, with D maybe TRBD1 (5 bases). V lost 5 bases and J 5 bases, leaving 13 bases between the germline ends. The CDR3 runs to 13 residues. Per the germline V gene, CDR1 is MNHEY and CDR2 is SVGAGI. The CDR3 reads CASSPKGWNEQYF. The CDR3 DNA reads TGTGCCAGCAGTCCAAAGGGGTGGAACGAGCAGTACTTC.

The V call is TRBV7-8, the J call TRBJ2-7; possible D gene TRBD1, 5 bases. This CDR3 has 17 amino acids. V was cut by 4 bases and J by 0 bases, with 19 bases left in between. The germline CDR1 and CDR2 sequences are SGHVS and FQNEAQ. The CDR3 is CASSSQDSGASSYEQYF. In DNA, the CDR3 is TGTGCCAGCAGCTCACAAGATTCTGGGGCGAGCTCCTACGAGCAGTACTTC. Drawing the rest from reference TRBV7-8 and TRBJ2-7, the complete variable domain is GAGVSQSPRYKVAKRGQDVALRCDPISGHVSLFWYQQALGQGPEFLTYFQNEAQLDKSGLPSDRFFAERPEGSVSTLKIQRTQQEDSAVYLCASSSQDSGASSYEQYFGPGTRLTVT.

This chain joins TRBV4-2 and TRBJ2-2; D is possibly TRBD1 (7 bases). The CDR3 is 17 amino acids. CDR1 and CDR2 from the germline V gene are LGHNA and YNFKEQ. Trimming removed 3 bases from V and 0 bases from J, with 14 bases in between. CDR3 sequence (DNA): TGTGCCAGCAGCCAGGGGGGACAGCCGACGAACACCGGGGAGCTGTTTTTT. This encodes CASSQGGQPTNTGELFF.

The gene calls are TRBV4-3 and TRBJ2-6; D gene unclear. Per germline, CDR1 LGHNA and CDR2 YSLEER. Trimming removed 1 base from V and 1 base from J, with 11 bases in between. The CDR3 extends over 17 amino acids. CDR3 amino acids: CASSQAQKASGANVLTF. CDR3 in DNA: TGCGCCAGCAGCCAAGCTCAAAAAGCTTCTGGGGCCAACGTCCTGACTTTC.

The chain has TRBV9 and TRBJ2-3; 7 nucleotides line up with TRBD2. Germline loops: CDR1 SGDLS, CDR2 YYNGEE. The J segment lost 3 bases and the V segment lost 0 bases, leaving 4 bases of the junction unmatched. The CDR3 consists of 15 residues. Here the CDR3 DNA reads TGTGCCAGCAGCGTAGGGGGTAGCGGGACAGATACGCAGTATTTT. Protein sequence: CASSVGGSGTDTQYF.

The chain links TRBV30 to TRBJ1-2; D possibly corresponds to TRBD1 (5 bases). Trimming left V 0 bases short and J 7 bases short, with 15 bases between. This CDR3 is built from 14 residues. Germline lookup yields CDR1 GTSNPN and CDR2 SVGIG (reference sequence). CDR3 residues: CAWSVGAPRAGYTF. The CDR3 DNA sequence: TGTGCCTGGAGTGTTGGGGCTCCAAGGGCTGGCTACACCTTC.

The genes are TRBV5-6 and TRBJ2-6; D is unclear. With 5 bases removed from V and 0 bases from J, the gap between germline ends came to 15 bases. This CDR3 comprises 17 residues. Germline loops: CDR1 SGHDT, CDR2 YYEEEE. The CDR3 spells CASSGLWPSSGANVLTF. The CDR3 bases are TGTGCCAGCAGTGGGCTGTGGCCGAGCTCTGGGGCCAACGTCCTGACTTTC.

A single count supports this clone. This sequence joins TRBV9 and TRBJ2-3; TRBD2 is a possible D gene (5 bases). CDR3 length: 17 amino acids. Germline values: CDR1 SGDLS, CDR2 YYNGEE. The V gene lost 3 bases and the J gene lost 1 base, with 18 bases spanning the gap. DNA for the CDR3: TGTGCCAGCAGCGCACGGGTCGTGGAGGCTCGCACAGATACGCAGTATTTT. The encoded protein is CASSARVVEARTDTQYF.